This T cell receptor (beta chain) appears in the sequencing data of a study of blood T cell repertoires in COVID-19 (dated by TCRdb to about 2020). With regard to the full study: Samples from collaborators originated in the United States, Italy and Spain and spanned both the acute and convalescent phases of COVID-19. Samples came from the ongoing ImmuneRACE study (first 160 participants) plus 1,254 subjects from 6 global collaborators. Deeply sampled blood TCRbeta repertoires from subjects exposed to, actively infected with, or recovered from COVID-19 were included in the dataset. The material from the prospective study consisted of cDNA or gDNA derived from T cells, B-cell-depleted T cells, or PBMCs. Where available, HLA class I and class II types were taken from metadata supplied by the sample provider and were not determined by assay-based typing. The repertoires were released in a freely available public database intended as a resource for research on the immune response to SARS-CoV-2. The sample metadata nearly always contained a de-identified subject ID, COVID-19 status, age in years and sex. The full study reports these points: The amount of clinical and demographic metadata varied by source and participant and was provided uncurated.

TCRbeta CDR3 regions were amplified from genomic DNA by means of the immunoSEQ Assay, a bias-controlled multiplex PCR. The published analysis was carried out like this. The number of nucleated cells in each sample was estimated by amplification of reference gene primers within the assay. To quantify the absolute abundance of each unique TCRbeta CDR3 rearrangement, sequence reads were collapsed and filtered. Productive Simpson clonality was computed per sample as the square root of Simpson's diversity index over productive rearrangements. The table comes from immuneACCESS by way of TCRdb, which keeps in-frame sequences with V and J called. Part of the clones is missing from these tables; in studies checked, under half for an unresolved V gene and the rest for unknown reasons. From that table come the V and J calls and clone size; the DNA was used to work out D and trimming. The table for this sample lists approximately 150,000 clones; 84% of them were counted only once. The ten largest clonotypes hold approximately 8% of the sample.

Participants in the prospective study were aged roughly 18 to 100 years, lived in under 30 United States geographic areas, and enrolled through a virtual design. To assign participants to cohorts, the prospective study relied on clinical history that participants themselves reported in a screening survey and a study questionnaire. Recovered participants in ImmuneRACE Cohort 3 were defined as having two consecutive negative NP/OP PCR tests, clearance from a healthcare professional, or resolution of symptoms. In the prospective study, mobile phlebotomists collected whole blood, serum and a nasopharyngeal or oropharyngeal swab from each participant. Participants in the prospective study had the option to provide additional blood draws and questionnaires over a roughly 2-month period. Before DNA extraction, prospective study blood samples were shipped either frozen or at room temperature. In regard to this clone: Its target antigen remains unknown. Base quality data are lacking; no much larger clone is found one base away.

Trimming removed 2 bases from V and 3 bases from J; the gene matches leave 9 bases unexplained. The CDR3 contains 17 residues, cysteine and phenylalanine counted. Left in the record is the CDR3 DNA by itself, 51 bases read in frame from the first base. CDR1 and CDR2, per the germline V gene, are SGDLS and YYNGEE. The receptor was isolated from a woman aged 45-60 years who had recovered from COVID-19. Recombination connected TRBV9 to TRBJ1-2, with 11 middle bases fitting TRBD1. The specimen sequenced was PBMCs or T cells enriched from blood (not recorded which). This receptor has the CDR3 CASSVGQGDLPHYGYTF. DNA sequence: TGTGCCAGCAGCGTGGGACAGGGGGACCTCCCGCACTATGGCTACACCTTC.